The rows below give T cell receptor beta chains drawn from one sample of a study of shared clonotypes between healthy human individuals. Sequencing used immunoSEQ multiplex PCR; TCRdb keeps in-frame clones, though not all of them. This table holds 200,000 to 250,000 clones, about 65% found once. The source material was memory CD4+ T cells sorted from blood. These receptors were taken from a man aged 25-45 years in good health. Each CDR3 is given with its conserved first and last residue. D genes are given only for firm matches. Some rows mark clone size as missing; the rest say once, few, many or name a class of expanded clone.

J | size | V | D | DNA | CDR3
TRBJ2-1 | - | TRBV6-5 | TRBD1 | TGTGCCAGCAGAGAACAGGGGGCTACCTACAATGAGCAGTTCTTC | CASREQGATYNEQFF
TRBJ2-3 | - | TRBV5-1 | - | TGCGCCAGCGCGCTAGGACTGAACACAGATACGCAGTATTTT | CASALGLNTDTQYF
TRBJ1-5 | - | TRBV28 | - | TGTGCCAGCATACTCTCGGGGGGCAGGCGTCAGCCCCAGCATTTT | CASILSGGRRQPQHF
TRBJ1-4 | few | TRBV7-8 | TRBD1 | TGTGCCAGCAGCTTGCTAAGGACAGGGGGCGTTTCTAATGAAAAACTGTTTTTT | CASSLLRTGGVSNEKLFF
TRBJ2-2 | - | TRBV7-2 | - | TGTGCCAGCAGCTTATTCAGCGGCCACACCGGGGAGCTGTTTTTT | CASSLFSGHTGELFF
TRBJ2-3 | - | TRBV11-3 | - | TGTGCCAGCAGCTTAGGTGGAGATACAGATACGCAGTATTTT | CASSLGGDTDTQYF
TRBJ1-5 | - | TRBV5-5 | - | TGTGCCAGCAGCTTCCAGAATCAGCCCCAGCATTTT | CASSFQNQPQHF
TRBJ2-2 | - | TRBV7-3 | TRBD2 | TGTGCCAGCAGCTCCTCTAGCGGGAACACCGGGGAGCTGTTTTTT | CASSSSSGNTGELFF
TRBJ2-3 | once | TRBV7-8 | TRBD1 | TGTGCCAGCAGCTTAATGGTTCGGGACAGGGGGCTTCACTCCACAGATACGCAGTATTTT | CASSLMVRDRGLHSTDTQYF
TRBJ1-1 | many | TRBV2 | TRBD1 | TGTGCCAGCAGGGACAGGGGGCGGATGAACACTGAAGCTTTCTTT | CASRDRGRMNTEAFF
TRBJ2-3 | many | TRBV29-1 | - | TGCAGCTCGACGGAACCCACAGATACGCAGTATTTT | CSSTEPTDTQYF
TRBJ1-2 | - | TRBV10-3 | - | TGTGCCATCAGTGATATAGGAACCTACACCTTC | CAISDIGTYTF
TRBJ1-2 | - | TRBV5-5 | TRBD1 | TGTGCCAGCAGCCTGGACAGGGCGCAGTCTAACTATGGCTACACCTTC | CASSLDRAQSNYGYTF
TRBJ2-2 | - | TRBV15 | - | TGTGCCACCAGCAGAGATCAAAGCGGCGGGGAGCTGTTTTTT | CATSRDQSGGELFF
TRBJ2-3 | - | TRBV10-1 | - | TGCGCCAGCAGCCCTACACCGGATCCCACAGATACGCAGTATTTT | CASSPTPDPTDTQYF
TRBJ2-1 | - | TRBV7-8 | - | TGTGCCAGCAGCTTAGCTTACAATGAGCAGTTCTTC | CASSLAYNEQFF
TRBJ2-1 | once | TRBV11-2 | - | TGTGCCAGCAGCTTAGATAGCAGGTGGAGTGAGCAGTTCTTC | CASSLDSRWSEQFF
TRBJ2-7 | - | TRBV10-3 | - | TGTGCCATCAGTGAGTCAACTTTTGGTGACTACGAGCAGTACTTC | CAISESTFGDYEQYF
TRBJ2-7 | - | TRBV5-1 | TRBD2 | TGCGCCAGCAGCTTGGAGGGACGACTAGCGGGGGACGGCGAGCAGTACTTC | CASSLEGRLAGDGEQYF
TRBJ2-1 | - | TRBV5-4 | TRBD2 | TGTGCCAGCAGCTTGGTTCGGAGTCTAGCGGGCAATGAGCAGTTCTTC | CASSLVRSLAGNEQFF
TRBJ2-1 | many | TRBV11-3 | - | TGTGCCAGCAGCTCTAGTCCCTTCAATGAGCAGTTCTTC | CASSSSPFNEQFF
TRBJ2-1 | once | TRBV5-1 | TRBD2 | TGCGCCAGCAGCTTGGATTCGACTAGCGGGACCTTAGGGTCATACAATGAGCAGTTCTTC | CASSLDSTSGTLGSYNEQFF
TRBJ1-2 | - | TRBV9 | TRBD1 | TGTGCCAGCAGCTATGGGACAGGGGGGTTCTATGGCGGCTACACCTTC | CASSYGTGGFYGGYTF
TRBJ2-1 | few | TRBV6-1 | - | TGTGCCAGCCACACGGATTCCGATGAGCAGTTCTTC | CASHTDSDEQFF
TRBJ1-5 | - | TRBV6-8 | - | TGTGCCAATCCGGGGTCCCTCGGGAGCAATCAGCCCCAGCATTTT | CANPGSLGSNQPQHF
TRBJ2-3 | - | TRBV5-1 | TRBD2 | TGCGCCAGCAGCTTAAGAGCGGGAGTAGATACGCAGTATTTT | CASSLRAGVDTQYF
TRBJ2-2 | few | TRBV7-2 | TRBD2 | TGTGCCAGCAACCTGGGACTAGGGTCGAACACCGGGGAGCTGTTTTTT | CASNLGLGSNTGELFF
TRBJ1-1 | - | TRBV11-2 | - | TGTGCCAGCAGCTTAGTCCGCTTTGGGATAGAAGCTTTCTTT | CASSLVRFGIEAFF